This T cell receptor beta chain was retrieved from a study of blood T cell repertoires in COVID-19. Some clones are missing from TCRdb's copy, which holds only in-frame ones; the method was immunoSEQ multiplex PCR. The sample yields tens of thousands of clones, 84% seen once. Looked up from germline, CDR1 is MNHNS and CDR2 is SASEGT. The J segment lost 0 bases and the V segment lost 3 bases, leaving 5 bases of the junction unmatched. This CDR3 has 16 residues. The source of this sequence is a man aged 50-59 years with acute or convalescent COVID-19. This sequence joins TRBV6-1 and TRBJ2-7; 10 bases align to TRBD2. Sequenced material: peripheral blood. CDR3 DNA: TGTGCCAGCAGTGATCCAGCGGGGGGGAACTCCTACGAGCAGTACTTC. Amino acid sequence: CASSDPAGGNSYEQYF.